Following are 31 T cell receptor beta chains from one sample sequenced in a study of Ad26.COV2.S vaccination and SARS-CoV-2 variants. Treatment given: roughly 19 received Ad26.COV2.S at low or high dose, single or two shots; 5 received placebo; per-sample allocation not given. At day 63 after the first vaccine or placebo injection, samples were drawn. This table comes from immunoSEQ multiplex PCR, and its TCRdb copy is limited to in-frame clones, with some not included. The table includes approximately 350,000 clones, around 90% detected once. This specimen consisted of peripheral blood, obtained in a trial of Ad26.COV2.S vaccine versus placebo. The receptors originated from a person between 18 and 65 years old who received the Ad26.COV2.S COVID-19 vaccine or a placebo.

The V gene is TRBV6-5, the J gene TRBJ1-5; a possible D gene is TRBD1 (5 bases). Germline CDR1 and CDR2: MNHEY and SVGAGI. The V gene lost 7 bases and the J gene lost 0 bases, with 10 bases spanning the gap. The CDR3 is 14 residues long. CDR3 DNA sequence: TGTGCCAGCACCACGGGGCCTAGCAATCAGCCCCAGCATTTT. It specifies CASTTGPSNQPQHF.

The CDR3 sequence is CASSQDGTENYGYTF. The CDR3 DNA sequence: TGTGCCAGCAGCCAAGATGGGACAGAGAACTATGGCTACACCTTC. The chain carries TRBV4-2 and TRBJ1-2, with TRBD1 identical over 7 bases. Trimming at V came to 0 bases and at J to 2 bases, leaving 3 bases not matched to a gene. Germline CDR1 reads LGHNA; CDR2 reads YNFKEQ. The CDR3 spans 15 residues.

V usage is TRBV7-8 and J usage is TRBJ2-7, with 7 bases identical to TRBD1. The CDR3 has 21 residues. Losses at the gene ends were 1 base for V and 0 bases for J; bases not matched to a gene: 21. Germline loops: CDR1 SGHVS, CDR2 FQNEAQ. The CDR3 reads CASSLGRYTGTVSLSSYEQYF. DNA of the CDR3: TGTGCCAGCAGCTTAGGCCGGTACACCGGGACAGTGAGCCTAAGCTCCTACGAGCAGTACTTC.

The chain joins TRBV9 to TRBJ2-2, with D maybe TRBD1 (6 bases). Deletions cut 4 bases from V and 3 bases from J, with 13 bases between. Germline-derived CDR1 and CDR2 are SGDLS and YYNGEE. The CDR3 has 15 amino acids. The CDR3 spells CASSSPGVDTGELFF. The DNA for the CDR3 is TGTGCCAGCAGCTCCCCAGGGGTGGACACCGGGGAGCTGTTTTTT.

The gene calls are TRBV19 and TRBJ2-3; tentative D call: TRBD2 (6 bases). CDR3 length: 17 amino acids. Germline CDR1 reads LNHDA; CDR2 reads SQIVND (reference sequence). The V and J ends lost 4 bases and 0 bases respectively, with 17 bases between them. CDR3 nucleotides: TGTGCCAGTAGTACGAGAGGGGCTAGCGCAAGCACAGATACGCAGTATTTT. Translation gives CASSTRGASASTDTQYF.

The chain couples TRBV2 to TRBJ2-7; D not certain. CDR3 size: 13 residues. V was cut by 7 bases and J by 3 bases, with 13 bases left in between. CDR1 is SNHLY and CDR2 is FYNNEI in the germline V gene. This CDR3 reads CASTPVVGYEQYF. As DNA, the CDR3 is TGTGCCAGCACCCCCGTGGTTGGCTACGAGCAGTACTTC.

The chain is built from TRBV6-5 and TRBJ2-1; 9 positions match TRBD1. Germline trimming cut 2 bases from V and 4 bases from J; bases unmatched to any gene: 6. Germline CDR1 reads MNHEY; CDR2 reads SVGAGI. CDR3 length: 16 residues. The CDR3 loop reads CASSYLPGTGYNEQFF. In nucleotides, the CDR3 is TGTGCCAGCAGTTACCTTCCCGGGACAGGGTACAATGAGCAGTTCTTC.

The J gene is TRBJ1-1, the V gene TRBV14; D is unresolved. Germline lookup yields CDR1 SGHDN and CDR2 FVKESK. This CDR3 comprises 14 residues. V gave up 5 bases and J gave up 0 bases, with 10 bases separating them. This CDR3 reads CASSLRPMNTEAFF. As DNA, the CDR3 is TGTGCCAGCAGCTTAAGACCCATGAACACTGAAGCTTTCTTT.

The genes are TRBV12-5 and TRBJ2-5, with TRBD2 matching over 13 bases. Trimming cost V 3 bases and J 5 bases; bases outside gene matches: 9. The V gene's germline CDR1 is LGHNT and CDR2 FRNRAP. CDR3 length: 17 residues. The CDR3 sequence is CASGFIGTSGASETQYF. CDR3 DNA sequence: TGTGCTAGTGGTTTTATCGGGACTAGCGGGGCCTCGGAGACCCAGTACTTC.

The chain links TRBV5-4 to TRBJ2-3; maybe TRBD2 (7 bases). V gave up 4 bases and J gave up 2 bases, with 14 bases separating them. The CDR3 totals 15 residues. Germline V gene sequence: CDR1 SGHNT, CDR2 YYREEE (reference sequence). CDR3 region: CASSSLGGATDTQYF. The CDR3 DNA reads TGTGCCAGCAGCAGCCTAGGGGGGGCCACAGATACGCAGTATTTT.

The CDR3 nucleotides are TGTGCCAGCAGCCAACCTGAACAGGGGGCATCTTGGTACCAAGAGACCCAGTACTTC. Its protein is CASSQPEQGASWYQETQYF. This chain joins TRBV14 and TRBJ2-5; 9 bases align to TRBD1. Germline loops: CDR1 SGHDN, CDR2 FVKESK. The length of the CDR3 is 19 residues. V shed 2 bases and J 0 bases; nucleotides not matched to a gene: 13.

Turning to this clone: The junction departs from germline at one end; a sequencing error may be responsible. The rearrangement joins TRBV19 to TRBJ2-3; 7 bases match TRBD1. The CDR3 extends over 10 amino acids. Germline V lookup: CDR1 LNHDA, CDR2 SQIVND (reference sequence). CDR3 sequence reads: CASGGQTQDF. In DNA, the CDR3 is TGTGCCAGTGGGGGACAGACGCAGGATTTT.

The rearrangement links TRBV5-1 to TRBJ2-2; the match to TRBD1 covers 8 bases. Unmatched junction bases numbered 13, after V lost 2 bases and J lost 4 bases. Germline V gene lookup returns CDR1 SGHRS and CDR2 YFSETQ. The CDR3 is 18 residues long. The CDR3 loop reads CASSLAPRTGSATGELFF. The CDR3 DNA reads TGCGCCAGCAGCTTAGCTCCGAGGACAGGGTCGGCCACCGGGGAGCTGTTTTTT.

In regard to this clone: Within the sample, other DNA sequences also encode this same CDR3. The chain links TRBV30 to TRBJ1-5; TRBD1 might be the D (6 bases). This CDR3 is built from 13 residues. Germline V gene data show CDR1 as GTSNPN and CDR2 as SVGIG (reference sequence). V was trimmed by 0 bases and J by 5 bases, leaving 8 bases between them. CDR3 in amino acids: CAWSVGGHQPQHF. CDR3 DNA: TGTGCCTGGAGTGTGGGGGGGCATCAGCCCCAGCATTTT.

V and J are TRBV19 and TRBJ2-2, with D unresolved. CDR3 length equals 14 residues. Per the germline V gene, CDR1 is LNHDA and CDR2 is SQIVND (reference sequence). V was cut by 6 bases and J by 4 bases, with 12 bases left in between. CDR3 in DNA: TGTGCCAGTAGCCTAGGAAGCCCCACCGGGGAGCTGTTTTTT. Its protein is CASSLGSPTGELFF. The full variable domain, in which reference TRBV19 and TRBJ2-2 provide the parts outside the CDR3, is DGGITQSPKYLFRKEGQNVTLSCEQNLNHDAMYWYRQDPGQGLRLIYYSQIVNDFQKGDIAEGYSVSREKKESFPLTVTSAQKNPTAFYLCASSLGSPTGELFFGEGSRLTVL.

About this clone itself: The junction shows a germline mismatch at one end, possibly a read error. This rearrangement joins TRBV7-7 to TRBJ2-1; D gene unclear. This CDR3 is built from 13 residues. Germline-derived CDR1 and CDR2 are SSHAT and FNYEAQ (reference sequence). CDR3 protein: CASSLYRSNEQFF. The CDR3 nucleotides are TGTGCTAGCAGCTTATACAGATCCAATGAGCAGTTCTTC.

In regard to this clone: A junction end diverges from the germline sequence, so it may reflect a read error. V gene TRBV7-7 combines with J gene TRBJ2-5; 7 bases agree with TRBD1. Germline CDR1 SSHAT, CDR2 FNYEAQ (reference sequence). The CDR3 runs 14 residues. The CDR3 DNA reads TGTGCTAGCAGCTTAGGGGGCCCCGGGGAGACCCAGTACTTC. Protein sequence: CASSLGGPGETQYF.

The rearrangement links TRBV6-2 or TRBV6-3 to TRBJ2-3; 13 bases map to TRBD2. This CDR3 is built from 17 residues. J was trimmed by 0 bases and V by 5 bases; bases with no gene match: 5. Germline CDR1 is MNHEY and CDR2 is SVGEGT. The CDR3 DNA sequence: TGTGCCAGCAGTCAGGGACTAGCGGGGCCCAGCACAGATACGCAGTATTTT. It yields the protein CASSQGLAGPSTDTQYF.

The chain joins TRBV9 to TRBJ1-6; weak D call: TRBD1 (6 bases). The CDR3 runs 13 residues. Trimming left V 4 bases short and J 7 bases short, with 9 bases between. Looked up from germline, CDR1 is SGDLS and CDR2 is YYNGEE. The CDR3 sequence is CASSIQGNSPLHF. Here the CDR3 DNA reads TGTGCCAGCAGCATACAGGGAAATTCACCCCTCCACTTT.

V and J are TRBV7-3 and TRBJ2-2; D gene unclear. The CDR3 totals 13 residues. V lost 2 bases and J lost 5, with 6 bases in between. Germline loops: CDR1 SGHTA, CDR2 FQGTGA. CDR3 loop: CASSLGSTGELFF. CDR3 sequence (DNA): TGTGCCAGCAGCTTAGGGTCGACCGGGGAGCTGTTTTTT. The full variable domain, its missing parts supplied by reference TRBV7-3 and TRBJ2-2, is GAGVSQTPSNKVTEKGKYVELRCDPISGHTALYWYRQSLGQGPEFLIYFQGTGAADDSGLPNDRFFAVRPEGSVSTLKIQRTERGDSAVYLCASSLGSTGELFFGEGSRLTVL.

The chain employs TRBV5-8 and TRBJ2-1; no clear D. CDR1 is SGHTS and CDR2 is YDEGEE in the germline V gene. V lost 0 bases and J lost 4, with 5 bases in between. There are 13 residues in the CDR3. The DNA for the CDR3 is TGTGCCAGCAGCTTGGGCCAGTACAATGAGCAGTTCTTC. Translating it yields CASSLGQYNEQFF.

The chain joins TRBV14 to TRBJ1-1; perhaps TRBD1 as D (6 bases). Germline V gives CDR1 SGHDN, CDR2 FVKESK. Trimming stripped 8 bases from V and 0 bases from J, with 7 bases between. The CDR3 covers 12 residues. In nucleotides, the CDR3 is TGTGCCAGCGGACAGCTGAACACTGAAGCTTTCTTT. Translated, it gives CASGQLNTEAFF.

Concerning this clone: Other nucleotide sequences from this sample produce the same CDR3. The chain carries TRBV12-3 or TRBV12-4 and TRBJ1-1, with unresolved D. Trimming removed 5 bases at V and 4 bases at J, with 5 bases between. This CDR3 comprises 11 residues. Here the CDR3 DNA reads TGTGCCAGCAGTCTAAGCACTGAAGCTTTCTTT. Translation: CASSLSTEAFF.

V gene TRBV29-1 combines with J gene TRBJ2-5; 9 bases align to TRBD1. Germline CDR1 reads SQVTM; CDR2 reads ANQGSEA. CDR3 size: 13 residues. The J segment lost 1 base and the V segment lost 4 bases, leaving 1 base of the junction unmatched. CDR3 residues: CSVVQGAQETQYF. The DNA for the CDR3 is TGCAGCGTTGTACAGGGGGCCCAAGAGACCCAGTACTTC. Together with reference TRBV29-1 and TRBJ2-5, the CDR3 gives the full variable domain: SAVISQKPSRDICQRGTSLTIQCQVDSQVTMMFWYRQQPGQSLTLIATANQGSEATYESGFVIDKFPISRPNLTFSTLTVSNMSPEDSSIYLCSVVQGAQETQYFGPGTRLLVL.

This sequence joins TRBV7-2 and TRBJ1-6; 7 positions match TRBD1. There are 15 residues in the CDR3. Germline CDR1 is SGHTA and CDR2 is FQGNSA. V dropped 1 base and J dropped 10; count of bases not matched to a gene: 7. The CDR3 loop is CASSLVDRVGSPLHF. The CDR3 coding sequence is TGTGCCAGCAGCTTAGTCGACAGGGTAGGGTCACCCCTCCACTTT.

V and J are TRBV19 and TRBJ2-2, with 8 nucleotides matching TRBD2. Looked up from germline, CDR1 is LNHDA and CDR2 is SQIVND (reference sequence). V shed 1 base, J shed 5 bases, and the junction held 3 bases outside the gene matches. This CDR3 contains 15 residues. CDR3 sequence: CASSIGREGTGELFF. DNA of the CDR3: TGTGCCAGTAGTATAGGACGGGAGGGGACCGGGGAGCTGTTTTTT.

This chain uses TRBV6-2 or TRBV6-3 with TRBJ2-1; D perhaps matches TRBD1 (6 bases). CDR1 is MNHEY, CDR2 SVGEGT, per germline. Trimming cost V 2 bases and J 4 bases, with 9 bases left between them. CDR3 size: 14 residues. CDR3 residues: CASSYRGYYNEQFF. CDR3 nucleotides: TGTGCCAGCAGTTACAGGGGGTATTACAATGAGCAGTTCTTC.

This clone appeared once. The V gene is TRBV27, the J gene TRBJ1-5; D is possibly TRBD1 (6 bases). V lost 2 bases to trimming and J lost 4 bases, with 9 bases between them. CDR3 length equals 14 residues. Per germline, CDR1 MNHEY and CDR2 SMNVEV (reference sequence). The CDR3 bases are TGTGCCAGCAGTTTAGCGGGGGCGAATCAGCCCCAGCATTTT. Its translation: CASSLAGANQPQHF.

J is TRBJ1-5 and V is TRBV27, with D possibly TRBD1 on 5 matching bases. V dropped 6 bases and J dropped 5 bases, with 17 bases sitting between them. The germline CDR1 and CDR2 sequences are MNHEY and SMNVEV (reference sequence). The length of the CDR3 is 15 residues. In DNA form, the CDR3 reads TGTGCCAGCAGATCCGGGGGGGGAGTACATCAGCCCCAGCATTTT. Protein: CASRSGGGVHQPQHF.

The chain couples TRBV6-5 to TRBJ1-1; the match to TRBD1 covers 8 bases. V lost 7 bases and J lost 4; bases outside the gene matches: 8. This CDR3 spans 14 amino acids. Germline V gene sequence: CDR1 MNHEY, CDR2 SVGAGI. CDR3 in DNA: TGTGCCAGCACATTCAGGGGGCTGGGCACTGAAGCTTTCTTT. The encoded protein is CASTFRGLGTEAFF.

V usage is TRBV12-3 or TRBV12-4 and J usage is TRBJ2-2; 7 positions match TRBD1. Trimming took 6 bases from V and 10 from J; bases not matched to a gene: 5. CDR3 length: 12 residues. The CDR3 sequence is CASRVQGPELFF. The CDR3 DNA reads TGTGCCAGCAGGGTACAGGGGCCGGAGCTGTTTTTT.